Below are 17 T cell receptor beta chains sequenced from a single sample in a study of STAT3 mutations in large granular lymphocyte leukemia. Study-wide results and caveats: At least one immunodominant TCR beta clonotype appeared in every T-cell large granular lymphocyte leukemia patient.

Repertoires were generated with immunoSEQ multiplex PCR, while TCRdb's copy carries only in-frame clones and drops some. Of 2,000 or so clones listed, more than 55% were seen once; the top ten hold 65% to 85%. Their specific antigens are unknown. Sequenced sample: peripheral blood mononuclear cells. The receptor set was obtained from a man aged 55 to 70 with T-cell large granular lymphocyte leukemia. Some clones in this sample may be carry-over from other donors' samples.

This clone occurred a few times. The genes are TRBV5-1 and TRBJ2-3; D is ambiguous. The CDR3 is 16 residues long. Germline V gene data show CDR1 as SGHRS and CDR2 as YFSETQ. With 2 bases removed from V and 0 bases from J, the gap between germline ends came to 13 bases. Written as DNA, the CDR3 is TGCGCCAGCAGCTTTGGTTCAGCAACTAGCACAGATACGCAGTATTTT. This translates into CASSFGSATSTDTQYF.

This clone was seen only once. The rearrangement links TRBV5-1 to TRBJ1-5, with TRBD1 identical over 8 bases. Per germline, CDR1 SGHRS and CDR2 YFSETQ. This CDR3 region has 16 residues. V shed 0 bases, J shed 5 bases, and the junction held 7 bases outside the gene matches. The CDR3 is CASSLGGTGGYQPQHF. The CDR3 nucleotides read TGCGCCAGCAGCTTGGGAGGGACAGGAGGGTATCAGCCCCAGCATTTT.

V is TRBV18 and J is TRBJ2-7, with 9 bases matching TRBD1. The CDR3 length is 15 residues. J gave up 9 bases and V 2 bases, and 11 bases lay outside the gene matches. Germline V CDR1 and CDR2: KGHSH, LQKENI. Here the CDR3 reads CASSPNWDRVKVQYF. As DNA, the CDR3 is TGTGCCAGCTCACCAAACTGGGACAGGGTGAAAGTGCAGTACTTC.

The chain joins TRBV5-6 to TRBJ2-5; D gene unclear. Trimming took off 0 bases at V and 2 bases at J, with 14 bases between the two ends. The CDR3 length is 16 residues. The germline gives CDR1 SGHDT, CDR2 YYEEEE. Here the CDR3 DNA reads TGTGCCAGCAGCTTGGTGTCACTGGAGCCACAAGAGACCCAGTACTTC. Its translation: CASSLVSLEPQETQYF.

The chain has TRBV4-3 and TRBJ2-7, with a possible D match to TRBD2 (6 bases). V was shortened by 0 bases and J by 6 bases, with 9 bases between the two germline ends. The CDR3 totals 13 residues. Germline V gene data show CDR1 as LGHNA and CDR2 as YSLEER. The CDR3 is CASSQDSAGEQYF. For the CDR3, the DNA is TGCGCCAGCAGCCAAGATTCAGCGGGCGAGCAGTACTTC.

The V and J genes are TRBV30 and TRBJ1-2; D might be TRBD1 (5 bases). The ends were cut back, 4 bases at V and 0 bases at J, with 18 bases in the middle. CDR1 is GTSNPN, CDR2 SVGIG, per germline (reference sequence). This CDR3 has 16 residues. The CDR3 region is CAWKSRRQGANYGYTF. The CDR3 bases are TGTGCCTGGAAGAGCCGACGGCAGGGAGCTAACTATGGCTACACCTTC. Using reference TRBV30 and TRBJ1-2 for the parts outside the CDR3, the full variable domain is SQTIHQWPATLVQPVGSPLSLECTVEGTSNPNLYWYRQAAGRGLQLLFYSVGIGQISSEVPQNLSASRPQDRQFILSSKKLLLSDSGFYLCAWKSRRQGANYGYTFGSGTRLTVV.

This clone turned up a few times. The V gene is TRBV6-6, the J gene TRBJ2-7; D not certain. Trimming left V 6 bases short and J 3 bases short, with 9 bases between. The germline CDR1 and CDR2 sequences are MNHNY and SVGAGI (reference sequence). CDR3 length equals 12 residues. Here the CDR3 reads CASSLVNYEQYF. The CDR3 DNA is TGTGCCAGCAGCCTCGTCAACTACGAGCAGTACTTC.

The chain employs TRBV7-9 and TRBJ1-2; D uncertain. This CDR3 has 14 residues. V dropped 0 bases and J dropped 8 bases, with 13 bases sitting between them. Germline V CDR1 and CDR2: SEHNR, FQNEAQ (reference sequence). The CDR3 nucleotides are TGTGCCAGCAGCTTAGCCGGGGATTACAGCGGCTACACCTTC. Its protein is CASSLAGDYSGYTF.

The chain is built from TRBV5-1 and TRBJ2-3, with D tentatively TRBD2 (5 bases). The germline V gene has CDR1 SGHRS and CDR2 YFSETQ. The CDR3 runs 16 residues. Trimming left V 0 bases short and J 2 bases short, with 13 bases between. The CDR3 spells CASSLVPGSPTDTQYF. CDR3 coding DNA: TGCGCCAGCAGCTTGGTGCCGGGAAGCCCCACAGATACGCAGTATTTT.

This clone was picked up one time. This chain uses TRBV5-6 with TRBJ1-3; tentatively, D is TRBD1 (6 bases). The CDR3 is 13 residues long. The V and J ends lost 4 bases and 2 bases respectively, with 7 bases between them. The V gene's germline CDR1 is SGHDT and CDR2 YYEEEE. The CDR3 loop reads CASSHRAGNTIYF. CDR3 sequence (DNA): TGTGCCAGCAGCCACAGGGCTGGAAACACCATATATTTT.

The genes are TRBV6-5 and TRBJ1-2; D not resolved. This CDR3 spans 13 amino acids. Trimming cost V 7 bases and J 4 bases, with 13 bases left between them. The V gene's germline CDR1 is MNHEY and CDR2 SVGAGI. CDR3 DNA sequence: TGTGCCAGCAAGCAGGCGGGTCCCTATGGCTACACCTTC. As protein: CASKQAGPYGYTF.

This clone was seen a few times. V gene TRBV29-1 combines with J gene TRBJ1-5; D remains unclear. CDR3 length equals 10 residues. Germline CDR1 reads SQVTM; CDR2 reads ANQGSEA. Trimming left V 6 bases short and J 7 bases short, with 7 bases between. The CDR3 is CSVGNQPQHF. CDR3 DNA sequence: TGCAGCGTCGGAAACCAGCCCCAGCATTTT.

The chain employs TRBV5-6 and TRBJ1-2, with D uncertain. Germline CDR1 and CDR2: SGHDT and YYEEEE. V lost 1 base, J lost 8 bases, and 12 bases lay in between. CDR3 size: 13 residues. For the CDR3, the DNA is TGTGCCAGCAGCTTGAAGCCGGCCTGGGGCTACACCTTC. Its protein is CASSLKPAWGYTF.

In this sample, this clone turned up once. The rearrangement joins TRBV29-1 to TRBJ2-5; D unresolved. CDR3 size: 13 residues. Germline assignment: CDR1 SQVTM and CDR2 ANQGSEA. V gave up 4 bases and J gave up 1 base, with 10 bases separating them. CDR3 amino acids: CSVVKVPQETQYF. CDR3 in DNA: TGCAGCGTTGTAAAAGTACCCCAAGAGACCCAGTACTTC.

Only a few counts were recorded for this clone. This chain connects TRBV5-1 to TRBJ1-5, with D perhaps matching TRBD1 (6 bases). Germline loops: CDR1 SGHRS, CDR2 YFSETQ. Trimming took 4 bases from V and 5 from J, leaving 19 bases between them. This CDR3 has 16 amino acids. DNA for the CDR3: TGCGCCAGCAGCCAAGGGGGAGGGATAGGGCATCAGCCCCAGCATTTT. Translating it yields CASSQGGGIGHQPQHF.

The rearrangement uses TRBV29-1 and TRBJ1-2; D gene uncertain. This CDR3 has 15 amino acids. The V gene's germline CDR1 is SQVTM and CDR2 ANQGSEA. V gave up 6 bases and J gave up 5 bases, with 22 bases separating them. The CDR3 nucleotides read TGCAGCGTCGGACGGAACTTGATGGCTTCGTATGGCTACACCTTC. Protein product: CSVGRNLMASYGYTF.

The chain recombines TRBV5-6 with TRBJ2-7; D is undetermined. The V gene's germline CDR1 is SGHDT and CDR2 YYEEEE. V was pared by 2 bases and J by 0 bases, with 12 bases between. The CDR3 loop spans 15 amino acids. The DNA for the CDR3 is TGTGCCAGCAGCTTCACCCGGACGACCTCCTACGAGCAGTACTTC. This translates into CASSFTRTTSYEQYF.